This TCR beta chain was obtained from a study of spatial heterogeneity in lung cancer. Study-level background: Beta-chain sequences were consistently detected more often than alpha-chain sequences.

This clonotype appeared a few times. The time point was: sample taken at primary tumor resection. Whole RNA came from tumor, nontumor lung or frozen PBMC and was sequenced without being sorted. There were 72 donors, all of them untreated patients with early-stage non-small cell lung cancer. In the library, each TCR cDNA molecule bore its own unique molecular identifier. TCRdb processed the 5' RACE reads anew with MiXCR; each CDR3 protein has one entry. The sample yields approximately 47,000 distinct CDR3 sequences, roughly 7.6% seen once. CDR1 MNHEY and CDR2 SMNVEV come from the germline V gene (reference sequence). Deletions cut 5 bases from V and 8 bases from J, with 21 bases between. CDR3 length: 16 amino acids.

The sample in question was PBMCs, obtained at surgery. This TCR came from a female donor with early-stage non-small cell lung cancer. The V gene is TRBV27, the J gene TRBJ1-4, with a tentative D call TRBD1 (5 bases). The CDR3 region is CASSTWDGVNEEKLFF. CDR3 nucleotide sequence: TGTGCCAGCAGTACTTGGGACGGGGTTAATGAAGAAAAACTGTTTTTT.